The clone carrying this T cell receptor (beta chain) has a count of ten or more. As yet, its antigen is unknown. This sample was taken from a study of T cells in Graves' hyperthyroidism and ophthalmopathy. Amplified TCR beta CDR3 regions derived from RNA transcripts. A set of HTBI primers served as the primers for a first-round RT-PCR of the TCR CDR3. A single record per CDR3 protein comes from TCRdb applying MiXCR to the multiplex PCR reads. This table holds about 740,000 distinct CDR3 sequences, 14% found once. Findings and caveats of the study: Blood also contained most expanded thyroid clonotypes above 0.001.

The sequence came from a young woman with Graves' hyperthyroidism. What was sequenced was blood.

The CDR3 is CASSFQEDTQYF. CDR3 bases: TGTGCCAGCAGTTTCCAGGAAGATACGCAGTATTTT. The rearrangement links TRBV12-3 or TRBV12-4 to TRBJ2-3; D unclear. Trimming cost V 3 bases and J 5 bases, with 6 bases left between them. The CDR3 runs to 12 residues.